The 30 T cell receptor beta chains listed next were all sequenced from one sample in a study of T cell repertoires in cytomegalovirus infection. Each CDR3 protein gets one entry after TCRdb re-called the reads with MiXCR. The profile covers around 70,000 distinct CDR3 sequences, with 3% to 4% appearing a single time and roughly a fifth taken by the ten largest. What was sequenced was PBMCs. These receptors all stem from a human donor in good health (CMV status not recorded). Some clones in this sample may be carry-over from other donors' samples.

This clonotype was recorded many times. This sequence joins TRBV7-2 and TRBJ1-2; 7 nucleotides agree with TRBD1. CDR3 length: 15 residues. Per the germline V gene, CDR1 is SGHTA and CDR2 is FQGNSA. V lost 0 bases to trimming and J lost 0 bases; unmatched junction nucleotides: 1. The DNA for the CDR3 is TGTGCCAGCAGCTTAGCAACAGGGGCTAACTATGGCTACACCTTC. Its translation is CASSLATGANYGYTF. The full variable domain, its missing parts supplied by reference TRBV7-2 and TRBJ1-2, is GAGVSQSPSNKVTEKGKDVELRCDPISGHTALYWYRQSLGQGLEFLIYFQGNSAPDKSGLPSDRFSAERTGGSVSTLTIQRTQQEDSAVYLCASSLATGANYGYTFGSGTRLTVV.

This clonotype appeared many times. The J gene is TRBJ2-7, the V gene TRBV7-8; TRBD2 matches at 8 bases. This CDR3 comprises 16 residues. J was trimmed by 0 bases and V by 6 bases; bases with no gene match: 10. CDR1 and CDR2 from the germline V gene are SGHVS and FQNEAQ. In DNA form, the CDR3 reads TGTGCCAGCAGAAAACCATCCGGGACTAGCTCCTACGAGCAGTACTTC. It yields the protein CASRKPSGTSSYEQYF.

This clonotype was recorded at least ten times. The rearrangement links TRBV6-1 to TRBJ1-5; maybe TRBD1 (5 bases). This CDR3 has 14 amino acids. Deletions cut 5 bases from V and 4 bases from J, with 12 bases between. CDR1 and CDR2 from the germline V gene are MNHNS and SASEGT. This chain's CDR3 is CASSLQEINQPQHF. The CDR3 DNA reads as TGTGCCAGCAGTCTACAGGAAATTAATCAGCCCCAGCATTTT.

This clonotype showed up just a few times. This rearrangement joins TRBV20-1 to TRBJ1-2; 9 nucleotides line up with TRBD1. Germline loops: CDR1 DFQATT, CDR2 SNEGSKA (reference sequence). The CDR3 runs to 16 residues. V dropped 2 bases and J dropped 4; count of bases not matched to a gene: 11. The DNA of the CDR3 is TGCAGTGCTAGAAACACAGGGACAGGGATCTTCTATGGCTACACCTTC. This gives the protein CSARNTGTGIFYGYTF.

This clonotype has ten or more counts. CDR3 sequence: CASSIITGNEQFF. Written as DNA, the CDR3 is TGTGCCAGCAGTATAATTACGGGGAATGAGCAGTTCTTC. The chain employs TRBV7-8 and TRBJ2-1; a possible D gene is TRBD2 (5 bases). Trimming removed 6 bases from V and 7 bases from J, with 13 bases in between. Germline CDR1 and CDR2: SGHVS and FQNEAQ. The CDR3 length is 13 residues.

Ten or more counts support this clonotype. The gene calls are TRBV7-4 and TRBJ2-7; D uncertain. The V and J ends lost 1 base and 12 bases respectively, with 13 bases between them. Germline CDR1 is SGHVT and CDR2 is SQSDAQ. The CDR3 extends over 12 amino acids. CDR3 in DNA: TGTGCCAGCAGCTTAGATTTGGGGATCCCGTACTTC. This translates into CASSLDLGIPYF.

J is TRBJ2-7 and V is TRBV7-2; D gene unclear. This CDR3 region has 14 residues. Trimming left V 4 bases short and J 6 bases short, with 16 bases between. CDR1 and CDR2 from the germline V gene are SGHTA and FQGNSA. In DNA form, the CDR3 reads TGTGCCAGCAGCTCAGGCAGTTCCTTCGGCGAGCAGTACTTC. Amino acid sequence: CASSSGSSFGEQYF. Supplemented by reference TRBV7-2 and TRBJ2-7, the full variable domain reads GAGVSQSPSNKVTEKGKDVELRCDPISGHTALYWYRQSLGQGLEFLIYFQGNSAPDKSGLPSDRFSAERTGGSVSTLTIQRTQQEDSAVYLCASSSGSSFGEQYFGPGTRLTVT.

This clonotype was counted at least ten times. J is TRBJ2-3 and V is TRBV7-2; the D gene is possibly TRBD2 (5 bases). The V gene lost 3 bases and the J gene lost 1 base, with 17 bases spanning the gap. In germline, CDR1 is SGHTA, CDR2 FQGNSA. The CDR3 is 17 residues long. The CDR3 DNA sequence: TGTGCCAGCAGCTTCACGAGTACGGGGTCGCGCACAGATACGCAGTATTTT. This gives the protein CASSFTSTGSRTDTQYF.

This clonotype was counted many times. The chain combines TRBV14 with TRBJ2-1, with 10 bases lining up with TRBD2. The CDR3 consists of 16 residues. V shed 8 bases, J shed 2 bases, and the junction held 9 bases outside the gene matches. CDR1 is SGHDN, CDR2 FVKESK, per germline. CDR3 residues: CASPPWTSGPYNEQFF. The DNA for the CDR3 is TGTGCCAGCCCCCCCTGGACTAGCGGTCCCTACAATGAGCAGTTCTTC.

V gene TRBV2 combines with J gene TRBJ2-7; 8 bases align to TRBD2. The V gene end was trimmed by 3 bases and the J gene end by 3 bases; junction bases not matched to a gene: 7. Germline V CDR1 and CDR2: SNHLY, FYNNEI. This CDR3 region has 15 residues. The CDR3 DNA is TGTGCCAGCAGTGATGGTGGGACTAGTATCTACGAGCAGTACTTC. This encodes CASSDGGTSIYEQYF.

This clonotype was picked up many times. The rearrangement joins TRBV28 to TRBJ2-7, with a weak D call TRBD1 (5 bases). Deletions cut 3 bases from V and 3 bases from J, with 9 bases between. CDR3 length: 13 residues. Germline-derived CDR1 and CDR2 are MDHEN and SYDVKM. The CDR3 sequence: CASSFMGLYEQYF. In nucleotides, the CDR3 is TGTGCCAGCAGTTTCATGGGGCTCTACGAGCAGTACTTC.

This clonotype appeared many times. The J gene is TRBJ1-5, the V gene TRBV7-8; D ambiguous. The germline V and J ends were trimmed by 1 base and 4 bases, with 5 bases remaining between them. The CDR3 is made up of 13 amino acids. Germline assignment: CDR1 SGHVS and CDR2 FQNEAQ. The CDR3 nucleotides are TGTGCCAGCAGCTTAGGAGTAAATCAGCCCCAGCATTTT. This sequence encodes CASSLGVNQPQHF.

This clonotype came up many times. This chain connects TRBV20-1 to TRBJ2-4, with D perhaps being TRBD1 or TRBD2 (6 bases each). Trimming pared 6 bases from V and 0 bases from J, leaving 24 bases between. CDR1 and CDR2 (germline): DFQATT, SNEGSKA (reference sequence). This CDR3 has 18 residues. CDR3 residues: CSALGFFEGGSAKNIQYF. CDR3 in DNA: TGCAGTGCCCTAGGATTCTTTGAGGGGGGCTCAGCCAAAAACATTCAGTACTTC.

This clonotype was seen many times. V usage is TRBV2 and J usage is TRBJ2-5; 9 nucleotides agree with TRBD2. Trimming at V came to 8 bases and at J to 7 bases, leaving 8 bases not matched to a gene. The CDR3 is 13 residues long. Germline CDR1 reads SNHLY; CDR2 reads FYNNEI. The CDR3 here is CASEAGGRGTQYF. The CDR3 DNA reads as TGTGCCAGCGAAGCGGGAGGCAGGGGGACCCAGTACTTC.

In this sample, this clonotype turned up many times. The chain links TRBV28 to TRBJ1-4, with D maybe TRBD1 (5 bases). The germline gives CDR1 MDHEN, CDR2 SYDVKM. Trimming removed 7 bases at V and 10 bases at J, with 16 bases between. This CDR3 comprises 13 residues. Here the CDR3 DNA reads TGTGCCAGCAAGCTCCAATATCAGGGAAAACTGTTTTTT. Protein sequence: CASKLQYQGKLFF.

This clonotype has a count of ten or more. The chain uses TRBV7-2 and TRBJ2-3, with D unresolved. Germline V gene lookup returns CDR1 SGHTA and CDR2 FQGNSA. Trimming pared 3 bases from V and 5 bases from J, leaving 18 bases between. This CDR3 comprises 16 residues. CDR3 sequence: CASSFRVGGSVDTQYF. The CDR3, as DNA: TGTGCCAGCAGCTTCCGAGTCGGCGGATCTGTAGATACGCAGTATTTT.

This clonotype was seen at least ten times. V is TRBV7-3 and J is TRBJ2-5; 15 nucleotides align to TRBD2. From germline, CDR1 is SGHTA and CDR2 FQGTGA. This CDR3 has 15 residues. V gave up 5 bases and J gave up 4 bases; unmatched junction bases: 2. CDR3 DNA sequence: TGTGCCAGCAGCAGGACTAGCGGGAGGGGAGAGACCCAGTACTTC. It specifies CASSRTSGRGETQYF.

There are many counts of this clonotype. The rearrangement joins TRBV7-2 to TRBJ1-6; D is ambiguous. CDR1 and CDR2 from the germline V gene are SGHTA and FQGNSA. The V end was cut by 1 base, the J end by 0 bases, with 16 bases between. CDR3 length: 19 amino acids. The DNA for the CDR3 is TGTGCCAGCAGCTTAGGGGTGCAAAATTCGAGCTCCTATAATTCACCCCTCCACTTT. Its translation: CASSLGVQNSSSYNSPLHF. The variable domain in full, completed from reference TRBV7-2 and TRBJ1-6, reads GAGVSQSPSNKVTEKGKDVELRCDPISGHTALYWYRQSLGQGLEFLIYFQGNSAPDKSGLPSDRFSAERTGGSVSTLTIQRTQQEDSAVYLCASSLGVQNSSSYNSPLHFGNGTRLTVT.

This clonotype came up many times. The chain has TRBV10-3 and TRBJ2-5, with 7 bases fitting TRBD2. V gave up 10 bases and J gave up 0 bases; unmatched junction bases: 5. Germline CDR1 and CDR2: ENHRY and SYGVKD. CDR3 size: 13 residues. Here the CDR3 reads CATKAGHQETQYF. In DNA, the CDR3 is TGTGCCACGAAAGCGGGGCACCAAGAGACCCAGTACTTC.

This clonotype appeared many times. This CDR3 is CASSPLDTAYGYTF. CDR3 nucleotides: TGTGCCAGCAGCCCGTTGGACACGGCCTATGGCTACACCTTC. The genes are TRBV7-2 and TRBJ1-2, with D maybe TRBD1 (5 bases). Germline V gene sequence: CDR1 SGHTA, CDR2 FQGNSA. V was shortened by 5 bases and J by 4 bases, with 14 bases between the two germline ends. The CDR3 length is 14 residues.

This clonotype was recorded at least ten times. CDR3: CASSPQGAGYGYTF. The DNA of the CDR3 is TGTGCCAGCAGCCCACAGGGGGCAGGCTATGGCTACACCTTC. V is TRBV7-2 and J is TRBJ1-2; 9 bases line up with TRBD1. V was clipped by 5 bases and J by 4 bases; unmatched bases: 5. The CDR3 is made up of 14 amino acids. From germline, CDR1 is SGHTA and CDR2 FQGNSA.

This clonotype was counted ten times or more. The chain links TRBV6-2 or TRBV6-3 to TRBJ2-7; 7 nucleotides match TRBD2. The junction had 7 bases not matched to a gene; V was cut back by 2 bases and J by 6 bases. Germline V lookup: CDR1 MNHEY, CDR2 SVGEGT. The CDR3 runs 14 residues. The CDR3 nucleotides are TGTGCCAGCAGTTACGGCGGGAGTTCTGCCGAGCAGTACTTC. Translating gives CASSYGGSSAEQYF.

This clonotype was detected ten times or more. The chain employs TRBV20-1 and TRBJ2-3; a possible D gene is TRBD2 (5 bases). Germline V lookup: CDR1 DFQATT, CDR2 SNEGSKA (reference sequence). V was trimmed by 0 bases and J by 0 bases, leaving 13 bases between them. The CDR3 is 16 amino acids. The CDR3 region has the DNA TGCAGTGCTAGAGATTTCCTAGCTGATAGCACAGATACGCAGTATTTT. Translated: CSARDFLADSTDTQYF.

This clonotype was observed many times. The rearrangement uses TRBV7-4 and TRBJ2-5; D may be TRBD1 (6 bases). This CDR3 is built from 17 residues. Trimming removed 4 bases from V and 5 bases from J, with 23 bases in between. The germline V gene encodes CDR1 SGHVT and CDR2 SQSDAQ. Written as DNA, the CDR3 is TGTGCCAGCAGCTCCCGGTCCGGGACACCTTATTGGGAGACCCAGTACTTC. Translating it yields CASSSRSGTPYWETQYF.

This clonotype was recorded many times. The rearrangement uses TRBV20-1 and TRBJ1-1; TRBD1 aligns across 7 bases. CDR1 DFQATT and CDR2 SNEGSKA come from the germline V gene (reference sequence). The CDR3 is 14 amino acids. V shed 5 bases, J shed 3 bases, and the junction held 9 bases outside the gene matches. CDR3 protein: CSAPPTGKDTEAFF. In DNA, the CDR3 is TGCAGTGCTCCCCCGACAGGGAAAGACACTGAAGCTTTCTTT.

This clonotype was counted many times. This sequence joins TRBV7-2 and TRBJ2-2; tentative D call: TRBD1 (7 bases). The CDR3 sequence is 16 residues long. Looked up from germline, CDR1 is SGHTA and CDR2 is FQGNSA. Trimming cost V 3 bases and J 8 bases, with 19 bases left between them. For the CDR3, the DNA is TGTGCCAGCAGCTTTCCGACAGGGAGGTTCGGTGGGGAGCTGTTTTTT. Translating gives CASSFPTGRFGGELFF.

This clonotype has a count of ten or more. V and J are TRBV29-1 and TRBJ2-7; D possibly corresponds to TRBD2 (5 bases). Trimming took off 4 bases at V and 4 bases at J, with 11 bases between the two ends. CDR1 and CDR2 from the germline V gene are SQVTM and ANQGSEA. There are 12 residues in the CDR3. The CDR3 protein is CSVGGNEYEQYF. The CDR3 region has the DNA TGCAGCGTTGGAGGGAATGAATACGAGCAGTACTTC.

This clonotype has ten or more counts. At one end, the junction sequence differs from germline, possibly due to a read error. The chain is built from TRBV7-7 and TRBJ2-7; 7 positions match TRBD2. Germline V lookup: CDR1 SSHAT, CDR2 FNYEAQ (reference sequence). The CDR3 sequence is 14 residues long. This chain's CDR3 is CASSPGGGSYEQYF. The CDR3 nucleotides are TGTGCTAGCAGTCCTGGGGGGGGCTCCTACGAGCAGTACTTC.

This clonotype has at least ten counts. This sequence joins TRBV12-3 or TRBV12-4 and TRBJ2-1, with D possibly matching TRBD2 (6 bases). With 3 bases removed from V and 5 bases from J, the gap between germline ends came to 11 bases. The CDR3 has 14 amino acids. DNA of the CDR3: TGTGCCAGCAGTTTGTGGCGGGGTAACAATGAGCAGTTCTTC. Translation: CASSLWRGNNEQFF.

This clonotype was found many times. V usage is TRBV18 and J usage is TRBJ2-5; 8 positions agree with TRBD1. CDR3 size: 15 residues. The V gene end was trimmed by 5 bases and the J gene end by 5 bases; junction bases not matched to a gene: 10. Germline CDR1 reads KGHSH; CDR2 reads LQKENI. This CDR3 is CASSSDRVGGETQYF. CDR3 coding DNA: TGTGCCAGCTCATCGGACAGGGTAGGAGGCGAGACCCAGTACTTC.